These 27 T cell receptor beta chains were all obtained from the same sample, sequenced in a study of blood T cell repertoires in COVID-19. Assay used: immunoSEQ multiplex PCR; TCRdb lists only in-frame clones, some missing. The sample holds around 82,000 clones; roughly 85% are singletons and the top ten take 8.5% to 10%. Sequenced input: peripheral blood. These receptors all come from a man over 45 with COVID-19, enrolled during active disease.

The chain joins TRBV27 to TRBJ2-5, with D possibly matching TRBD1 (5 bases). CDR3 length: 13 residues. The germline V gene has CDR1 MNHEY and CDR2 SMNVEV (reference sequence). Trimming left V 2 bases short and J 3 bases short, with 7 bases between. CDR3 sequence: CASSLGHEETQYF. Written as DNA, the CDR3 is TGTGCCAGCAGTTTAGGACACGAAGAGACCCAGTACTTC.

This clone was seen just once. CDR3 DNA: TGTGCCAGCAGTTACACCGGGACTAGCGGCACAGATACGCAGTATTTT. Residues: CASSYTGTSGTDTQYF. The rearrangement joins TRBV28 to TRBJ2-3; 10 nucleotides line up with TRBD2. This CDR3 comprises 16 residues. CDR1 and CDR2 (germline): MDHEN, SYDVKM. J was trimmed by 1 base and V by 4 bases; bases with no gene match: 5.

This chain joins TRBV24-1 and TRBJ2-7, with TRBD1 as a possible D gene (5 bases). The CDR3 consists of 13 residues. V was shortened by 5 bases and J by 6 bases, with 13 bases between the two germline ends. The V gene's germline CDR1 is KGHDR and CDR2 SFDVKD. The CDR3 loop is CATSALSGAEQYF. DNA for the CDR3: TGTGCCACCAGTGCCCTGAGTGGGGCCGAGCAGTACTTC.

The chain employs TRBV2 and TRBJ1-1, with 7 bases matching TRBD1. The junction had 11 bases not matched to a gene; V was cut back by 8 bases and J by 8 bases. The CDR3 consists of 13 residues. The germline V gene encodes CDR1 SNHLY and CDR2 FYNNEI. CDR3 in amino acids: CASALYGTAEAFF. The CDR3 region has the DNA TGTGCCAGCGCACTCTACGGGACAGCCGAAGCTTTCTTT.

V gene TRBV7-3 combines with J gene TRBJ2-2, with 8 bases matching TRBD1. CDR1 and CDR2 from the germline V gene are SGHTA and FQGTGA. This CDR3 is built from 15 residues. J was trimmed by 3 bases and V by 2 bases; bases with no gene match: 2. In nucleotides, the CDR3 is TGTGCCAGCAGCTTACAGGGGGCGCACACCGGGGAGCTGTTTTTT. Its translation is CASSLQGAHTGELFF.

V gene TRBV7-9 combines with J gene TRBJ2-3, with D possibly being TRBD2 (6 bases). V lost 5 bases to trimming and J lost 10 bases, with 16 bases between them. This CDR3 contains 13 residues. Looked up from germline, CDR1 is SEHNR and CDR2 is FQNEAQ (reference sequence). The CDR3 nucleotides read TGTGCCAGCAGCCTCCGGGACTTAGGGGCGCAGTATTTT. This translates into CASSLRDLGAQYF.

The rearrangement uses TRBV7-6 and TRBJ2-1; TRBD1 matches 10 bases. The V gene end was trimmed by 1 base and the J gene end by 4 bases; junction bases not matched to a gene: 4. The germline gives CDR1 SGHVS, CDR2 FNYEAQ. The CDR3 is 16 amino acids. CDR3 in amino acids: CASSLDRDRGYNEQFF. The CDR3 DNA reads TGTGCCAGCAGCTTAGATCGGGACAGGGGTTACAATGAGCAGTTCTTC.

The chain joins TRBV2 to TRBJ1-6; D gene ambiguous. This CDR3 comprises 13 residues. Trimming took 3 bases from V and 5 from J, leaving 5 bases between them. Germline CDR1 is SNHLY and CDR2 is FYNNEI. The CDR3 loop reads CASSERDNSPLHF. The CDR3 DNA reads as TGTGCCAGCAGTGAGCGGGATAATTCACCCCTCCACTTT.

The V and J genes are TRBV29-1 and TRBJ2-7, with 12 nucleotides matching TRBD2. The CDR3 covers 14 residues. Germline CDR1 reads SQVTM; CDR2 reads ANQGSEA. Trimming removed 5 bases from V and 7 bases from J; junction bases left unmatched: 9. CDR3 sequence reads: CSVSLAGGPGEQYF. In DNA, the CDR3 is TGCAGCGTTTCGCTAGCGGGAGGGCCAGGGGAGCAGTACTTC.

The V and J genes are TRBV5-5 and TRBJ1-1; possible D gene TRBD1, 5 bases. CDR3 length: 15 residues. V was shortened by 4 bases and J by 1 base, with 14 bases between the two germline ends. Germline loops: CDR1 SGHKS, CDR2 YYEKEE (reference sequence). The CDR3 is CASSLVGHWNTEAFF. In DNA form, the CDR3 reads TGTGCCAGCAGCCTTGTCGGACACTGGAACACTGAAGCTTTCTTT.

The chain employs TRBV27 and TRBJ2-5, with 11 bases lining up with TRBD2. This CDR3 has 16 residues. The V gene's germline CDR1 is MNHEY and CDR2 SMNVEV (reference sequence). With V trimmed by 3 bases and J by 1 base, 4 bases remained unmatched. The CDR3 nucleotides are TGTGCCAGCAGTTTCGCGACTAGCGGGATCCAAGAGACCCAGTACTTC. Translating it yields CASSFATSGIQETQYF.

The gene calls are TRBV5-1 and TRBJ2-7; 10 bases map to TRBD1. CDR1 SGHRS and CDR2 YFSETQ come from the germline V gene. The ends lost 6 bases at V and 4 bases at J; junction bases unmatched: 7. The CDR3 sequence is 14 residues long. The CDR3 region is CASTPGQGPYEQYF. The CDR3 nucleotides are TGCGCCAGCACCCCGGGACAGGGGCCTTACGAGCAGTACTTC.

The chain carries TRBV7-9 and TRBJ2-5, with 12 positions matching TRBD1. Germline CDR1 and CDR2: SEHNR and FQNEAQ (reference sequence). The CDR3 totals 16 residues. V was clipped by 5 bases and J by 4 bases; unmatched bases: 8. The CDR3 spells CASSQVGTGGRETQYF. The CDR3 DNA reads TGTGCCAGCAGCCAGGTGGGGACAGGGGGCCGAGAGACCCAGTACTTC.

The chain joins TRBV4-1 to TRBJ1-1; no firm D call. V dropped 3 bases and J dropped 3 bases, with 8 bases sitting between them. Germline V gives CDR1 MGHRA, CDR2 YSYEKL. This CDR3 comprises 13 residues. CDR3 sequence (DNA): TGCGCCAGCAGCCAGCGAGGGTACACTGAAGCTTTCTTT. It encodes CASSQRGYTEAFF.

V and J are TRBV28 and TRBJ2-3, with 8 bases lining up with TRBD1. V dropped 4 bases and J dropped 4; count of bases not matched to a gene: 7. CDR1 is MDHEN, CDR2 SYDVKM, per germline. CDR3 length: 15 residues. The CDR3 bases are TGTGCCAGCAGTTACCAGGGGGCGGTCTCAGATACGCAGTATTTT. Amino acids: CASSYQGAVSDTQYF.

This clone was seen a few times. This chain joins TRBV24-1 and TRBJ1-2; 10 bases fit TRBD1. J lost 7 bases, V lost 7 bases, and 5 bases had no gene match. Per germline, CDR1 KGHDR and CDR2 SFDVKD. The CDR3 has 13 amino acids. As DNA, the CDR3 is TGTGCCACCAGGGACGACAGGGGGCTTGGCTACACCTTC. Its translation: CATRDDRGLGYTF.

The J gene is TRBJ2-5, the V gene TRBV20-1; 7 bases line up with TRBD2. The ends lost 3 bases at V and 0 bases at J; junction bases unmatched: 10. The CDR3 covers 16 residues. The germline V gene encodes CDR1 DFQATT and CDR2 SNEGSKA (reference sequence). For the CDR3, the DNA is TGCAGTGCTAGTAATCCTAGCGGTGAAAACCAAGAGACCCAGTACTTC. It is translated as CSASNPSGENQETQYF.

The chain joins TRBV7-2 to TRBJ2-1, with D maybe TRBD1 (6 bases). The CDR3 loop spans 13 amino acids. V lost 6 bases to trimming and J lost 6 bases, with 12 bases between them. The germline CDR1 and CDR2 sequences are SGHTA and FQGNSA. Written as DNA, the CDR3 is TGTGCCAGCAGGTACACAGGGCGCAATGAGCAGTTCTTC. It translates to CASRYTGRNEQFF.

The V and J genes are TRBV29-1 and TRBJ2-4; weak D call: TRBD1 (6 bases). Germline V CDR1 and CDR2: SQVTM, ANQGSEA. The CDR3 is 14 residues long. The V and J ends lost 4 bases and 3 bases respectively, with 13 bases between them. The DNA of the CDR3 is TGCAGCGTTGGGCTACAGGGTGGCAAAAACATTCAGTACTTC. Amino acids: CSVGLQGGKNIQYF. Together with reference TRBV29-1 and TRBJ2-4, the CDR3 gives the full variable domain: SAVISQKPSRDICQRGTSLTIQCQVDSQVTMMFWYRQQPGQSLTLIATANQGSEATYESGFVIDKFPISRPNLTFSTLTVSNMSPEDSSIYLCSVGLQGGKNIQYFGAGTRLSVL.

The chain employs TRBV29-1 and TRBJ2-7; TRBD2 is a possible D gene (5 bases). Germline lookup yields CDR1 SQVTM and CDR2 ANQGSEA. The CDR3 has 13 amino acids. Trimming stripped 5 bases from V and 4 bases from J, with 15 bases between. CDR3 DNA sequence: TGCAGCGTTACGGATCCGAGAGGGTACGAGCAGTACTTC. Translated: CSVTDPRGYEQYF.

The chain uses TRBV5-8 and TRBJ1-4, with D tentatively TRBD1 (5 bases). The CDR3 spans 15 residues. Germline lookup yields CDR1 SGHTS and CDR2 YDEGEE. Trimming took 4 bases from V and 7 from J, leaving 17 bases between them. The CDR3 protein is CASSPNFGGGEKLFF. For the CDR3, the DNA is TGTGCCAGCAGCCCCAATTTCGGGGGAGGTGAAAAACTGTTTTTT.

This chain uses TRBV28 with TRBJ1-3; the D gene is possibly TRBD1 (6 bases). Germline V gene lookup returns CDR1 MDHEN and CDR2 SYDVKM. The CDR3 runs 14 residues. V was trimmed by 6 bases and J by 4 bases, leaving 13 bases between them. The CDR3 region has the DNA TGTGCCAGCAGCCCCACAGGGTTAGGAAACACCATATATTTT. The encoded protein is CASSPTGLGNTIYF.

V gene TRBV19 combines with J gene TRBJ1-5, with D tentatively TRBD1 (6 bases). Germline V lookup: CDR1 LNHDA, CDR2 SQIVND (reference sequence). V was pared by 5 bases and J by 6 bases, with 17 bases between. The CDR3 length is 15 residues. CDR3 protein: CASSLDSPRGQPQHF. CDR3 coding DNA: TGTGCCAGTAGTCTTGACAGCCCCAGGGGTCAGCCCCAGCATTTT.

CDR3 amino acids: CAWSLGSWSYEQYF. The CDR3 DNA is TGTGCCTGGAGCCTTGGGAGTTGGTCCTACGAGCAGTACTTC. The chain couples TRBV30 to TRBJ2-7, with D tentatively TRBD2 (5 bases). This CDR3 spans 14 amino acids. V lost 3 bases and J 1 base, leaving 13 bases between the germline ends. Germline V gene data show CDR1 as GTSNPN and CDR2 as SVGIG (reference sequence).

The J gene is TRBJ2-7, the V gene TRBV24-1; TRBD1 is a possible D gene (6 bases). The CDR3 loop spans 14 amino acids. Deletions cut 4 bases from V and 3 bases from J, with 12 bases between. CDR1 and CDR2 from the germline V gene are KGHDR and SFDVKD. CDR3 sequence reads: CATSDPGQSYEQYF. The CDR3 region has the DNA TGTGCCACCAGTGACCCCGGACAGAGCTACGAGCAGTACTTC.

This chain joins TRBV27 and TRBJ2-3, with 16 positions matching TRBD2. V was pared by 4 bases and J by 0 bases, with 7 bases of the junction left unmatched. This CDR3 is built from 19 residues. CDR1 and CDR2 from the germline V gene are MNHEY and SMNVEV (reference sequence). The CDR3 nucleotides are TGTGCCAGCAGTTCCCCGGGACTAGCGGGGGGGACTAGCACAGATACGCAGTATTTT. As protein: CASSSPGLAGGTSTDTQYF.

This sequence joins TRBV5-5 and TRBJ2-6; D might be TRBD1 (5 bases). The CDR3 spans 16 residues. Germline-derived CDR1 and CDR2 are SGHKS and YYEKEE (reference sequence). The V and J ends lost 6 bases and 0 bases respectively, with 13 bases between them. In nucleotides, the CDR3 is TGTGCCAGCACTCGACAGCCTAGCTCTGGGGCCAACGTCCTGACTTTC. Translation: CASTRQPSSGANVLTF.